This T cell receptor beta chain stems from a study of T cells in Graves' hyperthyroidism and ophthalmopathy. Whole-study findings and limits: Separation of ophthalmopathy from stable hyperthyroidism was achieved by a 13 V-J model. Clonotypes that were expanded in thyroid above 0.001 mostly appeared in blood too.

This clonotype was recorded at least ten times. The antigen remains undetermined. Uncontrolled infection, other autoimmune disease, pregnancy and lactation each barred patients from inclusion. Germline assignment: CDR1 SGHTA and CDR2 FQGNSA. This CDR3 comprises 13 residues. V lost 3 bases to trimming and J lost 12 bases, with 15 bases between them. Researchers took RNA transcripts and amplified the TCR beta CDR3 regions from them. RT-PCR in the first round (using the HTBI primer set) targeted the TCR CDR3. MiXCR was run by TCRdb on the multiplex PCR reads, yielding one entry per CDR3 protein. The table shows about 300,000 distinct CDR3 sequences, with roughly 15% occurring only once.

What was sequenced was blood. This sequence joins TRBV7-2 and TRBJ2-1, with D perhaps matching TRBD2 (5 bases). The sequence derives from a woman aged 40 to 50 with Graves' hyperthyroidism. The CDR3 nucleotides are TGTGCCAGCAGCTTGCCCCCCCCCAGCGGGCAGTTCTTC. Residues: CASSLPPPSGQFF.